This TCR beta chain was identified during a study of T cell responses to AZD1222 COVID-19 vaccine. Study-wide results and caveats: Nearly half of spike-specific TCRs reportedly go after variant regions that carry no mutations. Spike-specific TCRs gained breadth and depth after people received two AZD1222 doses.

Profiled with immunoSEQ multiplex PCR; TCRdb holds only in-frame clones, not every one. Of more than 250,000 clones in the sample, roughly 93% were seen once. Trimming removed 3 bases from V and 4 bases from J, with 16 bases in between. Germline V gives CDR1 MNHNS, CDR2 SASEGT. The CDR3 runs 16 residues. Comment on this clone: What it recognizes is unknown.

The chain couples TRBV6-1 to TRBJ1-5, with D perhaps matching TRBD1 (5 bases). The sample was peripheral blood, taken on day 0 of AZD1222 vaccination. The clonotype comes from an adult in good health. The CDR3 region is CASSELPGGANQPQHF. CDR3 DNA: TGTGCCAGCAGTGAGTTGCCAGGTGGGGCAAATCAGCCCCAGCATTTT.